One sample yielded the 21 T cell receptor beta chains listed below, sequenced in a study of blood T cell repertoires in COVID-19. The repertoire was sequenced with immunoSEQ multiplex PCR; TCRdb's copy has only in-frame clones and lacks some. Here the sample spans about 64,000 clones, approximately 78% being singletons. Source material: peripheral blood. These TCRs come from a human donor in a cohort sampled during active COVID-19.

This rearrangement joins TRBV6-6 to TRBJ2-7; 9 nucleotides align to TRBD2. V dropped 2 bases and J dropped 0; count of bases not matched to a gene: 5. Germline V gene sequence: CDR1 MNHNY, CDR2 SVGAGI (reference sequence). This CDR3 region has 16 residues. CDR3 DNA: TGTGCCAGCAGTTACAGGCTAGCGGGGCTCTCCTACGAGCAGTACGTC. It encodes CASSYRLAGLSYEQYV.

CDR3 residues: CASSQVSGASYEQYF. For the CDR3, the DNA is TGTGCCAGCAGCCAAGTTAGCGGTGCCTCCTACGAGCAGTACTTC. The V call is TRBV14, the J call TRBJ2-7; possible D gene TRBD2, 6 bases. CDR3 length: 15 residues. V shed 1 base and J shed 0 bases, with 10 bases lying between them. Germline loops: CDR1 SGHDN, CDR2 FVKESK. Together with reference TRBV14 and TRBJ2-7, the CDR3 gives the full variable domain: EAGVTQFPSHSVIEKGQTVTLRCDPISGHDNLYWYRRVMGKEIKFLLHFVKESKQDESGMPNNRFLAERTGGTYSTLKVQPAELEDSGVYFCASSQVSGASYEQYFGPGTRLTVT.

V usage is TRBV10-3 and J usage is TRBJ1-4; TRBD1 matches 9 bases. This CDR3 comprises 15 residues. The V gene's germline CDR1 is ENHRY and CDR2 SYGVKD. V was pared by 6 bases and J by 7 bases, with 9 bases of the junction left unmatched. The CDR3 loop is CAISRGTGGTEKLFF. CDR3 bases: TGTGCCATCAGCCGGGGCACAGGGGGCACTGAAAAACTGTTTTTT.

This chain joins TRBV19 and TRBJ1-3; tentative D call: TRBD1 (5 bases). This CDR3 has 16 residues. CDR1 and CDR2 from the germline V gene are LNHDA and SQIVND (reference sequence). V was shortened by 4 bases and J by 1 base, with 14 bases between the two germline ends. CDR3: CASSTQGGASGNTIYF. In DNA, the CDR3 is TGTGCCAGTAGTACCCAGGGTGGGGCGTCTGGAAACACCATATATTTT. Full variable domain (rest looked up from reference TRBV19 and TRBJ1-3): DGGITQSPKYLFRKEGQNVTLSCEQNLNHDAMYWYRQDPGQGLRLIYYSQIVNDFQKGDIAEGYSVSREKKESFPLTVTSAQKNPTAFYLCASSTQGGASGNTIYFGEGSWLTVV.

The V gene is TRBV4-1, the J gene TRBJ1-1; D is uncertain. The V and J ends lost 3 bases and 3 bases respectively, with 11 bases between them. This CDR3 has 14 amino acids. Germline V gene lookup returns CDR1 MGHRA and CDR2 YSYEKL. The CDR3 region has the DNA TGCGCCAGCAGCCACCCTGGGGAGTACACTGAAGCTTTCTTT. It encodes CASSHPGEYTEAFF.

This rearrangement joins TRBV12-5 to TRBJ1-1; D perhaps matches TRBD1 (5 bases). Trimming shortened V by 8 bases and J by 1 base, and 17 bases separated the two germline ends. The germline CDR1 and CDR2 sequences are LGHNT and FRNRAP. The CDR3 totals 15 residues. This CDR3 is CASNGLDIGNTEAFF. For the CDR3, the DNA is TGTGCTAGTAATGGGCTGGACATCGGGAACACTGAAGCTTTCTTT.

This clone has just a few counts. J is TRBJ1-4 and V is TRBV5-6; a possible D gene is TRBD1 (6 bases). CDR1 SGHDT and CDR2 YYEEEE come from the germline V gene. The CDR3 length is 14 residues. V was trimmed by 3 bases and J by 8 bases, leaving 14 bases between them. The CDR3 loop reads CASSSWTVDEKLFF. Written as DNA, the CDR3 is TGTGCCAGCAGCTCTTGGACAGTCGACGAAAAACTGTTTTTT.

The rearrangement links TRBV23-1 to TRBJ1-5; D is uncertain. TRBV23-1 carries the ORF label, with uncertain function. This CDR3 has 14 residues. V was trimmed by 2 bases and J by 0 bases, leaving 5 bases between them. The CDR3 protein is CASSQRGSNQPQHF. The CDR3 DNA follows: TGCGCCAGCAGTCAACGGGGTAGCAATCAGCCCCAGCATTTT.

This rearrangement joins TRBV7-2 to TRBJ2-7; D may be TRBD2 (5 bases). V lost 1 base, J lost 1 base, and 8 bases lay in between. Germline values: CDR1 SGHTA, CDR2 FQGNSA. The CDR3 sequence is 14 residues long. CDR3 nucleotides: TGTGCCAGCAGCTTAGAGATAGCGTCCTACGAGCAGTACGTC. It is translated as CASSLEIASYEQYV.

This chain links TRBV5-6 with TRBJ1-6; D remains unclear. The CDR3 consists of 15 residues. Per germline, CDR1 SGHDT and CDR2 YYEEEE. Trimming removed 3 bases at V and 8 bases at J, with 15 bases between. CDR3 sequence (DNA): TGTGCCAGCAGCTCCCGGGGTCATTGGGATTCACCCCTCCACTTT. It yields the protein CASSSRGHWDSPLHF.

This chain links TRBV6-5 with TRBJ2-7; 9 bases align to TRBD2. Germline V CDR1 and CDR2: MNHEY, SVGAGI. This CDR3 region has 14 residues. V dropped 7 bases and J dropped 3; count of bases not matched to a gene: 7. The chain's CDR3 is CASKRLAGLYEQYV. The CDR3 DNA follows: TGTGCCAGCAAGCGTCTAGCGGGGCTCTACGAGCAGTACGTC.

The J gene is TRBJ2-7, the V gene TRBV7-9; 7 positions match TRBD2. V shed 0 bases, J shed 3 bases, and the junction held 8 bases outside the gene matches. Germline values: CDR1 SEHNR, CDR2 FQNEAQ (reference sequence). The CDR3 consists of 16 residues. DNA for the CDR3: TGTGCCAGCAGCTTAGCGTCACTAGCGCCACACTACGAGCAGTACTTC. It specifies CASSLASLAPHYEQYF. Based on the CDR3 plus reference TRBV7-9 and TRBJ2-7, the full variable domain is DTGVSQNPRHKITKRGQNVTFRCDPISEHNRLYWYRQTLGQGPEFLTYFQNEAQLEKSRLLSDRFSAERPKGSFSTLEIQRTEQGDSAMYLCASSLASLAPHYEQYFGPGTRLTVT.

This clone has only a few counts. V and J are TRBV4-3 and TRBJ1-3; D uncertain. Germline assignment: CDR1 LGHNA and CDR2 YSLEER. Between the trimmed V and J ends, which lost 0 bases and 4 bases, there was a span of 7 bases. The CDR3 contains 14 residues. The CDR3 protein is CASSQERAGNTIYF. The DNA for the CDR3 is TGCGCCAGCAGCCAAGAGAGGGCCGGAAACACCATATATTTT.

The rearrangement links TRBV11-2 to TRBJ1-1; 10 nucleotides agree with TRBD1. With 4 bases clipped from V and 6 bases from J, the junction kept 2 bases outside the gene matches. The CDR3 length is 13 residues. Germline CDR1 and CDR2: SGHAT and FQNNGV. Here the CDR3 reads CASSWTGGAEAFF. The CDR3 coding sequence is TGTGCCAGCAGCTGGACAGGGGGGGCTGAAGCTTTCTTT.

The chain carries TRBV14 and TRBJ1-2; D possibly corresponds to TRBD1 (5 bases). Germline V CDR1 and CDR2: SGHDN, FVKESK. V dropped 3 bases and J dropped 8 bases, with 13 bases sitting between them. The CDR3 runs to 13 residues. This CDR3 is CASSQQGLIGYTF. CDR3 in DNA: TGTGCCAGCAGCCAGCAGGGTCTAATAGGCTACACCTTC.

The chain combines TRBV6-5 with TRBJ1-6; TRBD1 might be the D (6 bases). The CDR3 is made up of 14 amino acids. Germline CDR1 reads MNHEY; CDR2 reads SVGAGI. The germline V and J ends were trimmed by 6 bases and 7 bases, with 13 bases remaining between them. DNA for the CDR3: TGTGCCAGCAGGCCCGACAGGCTCAATTCACCCCTCCACTTT. Its translation is CASRPDRLNSPLHF.

This chain joins TRBV19 and TRBJ2-5; 10 bases line up with TRBD2. Germline CDR1 is LNHDA and CDR2 is SQIVND (reference sequence). Trimming removed 7 bases from V and 5 bases from J; junction bases left unmatched: 10. The length of the CDR3 is 15 residues. CDR3 residues: CASTTSSGGYETQYF. The CDR3 bases are TGTGCCAGTACGACCTCTAGCGGGGGTTACGAGACCCAGTACTTC.

The V and J genes are TRBV5-1 and TRBJ2-1; TRBD2 aligns across 9 bases. CDR3 size: 16 residues. The ends lost 4 bases at V and 5 bases at J; junction bases unmatched: 10. Looked up from germline, CDR1 is SGHRS and CDR2 is YFSETQ. The CDR3 here is CASSVGETSGNNEQFF. The CDR3 nucleotides are TGCGCCAGCAGCGTAGGAGAGACTAGCGGAAACAATGAGCAGTTCTTC.

This clone was found a few times. The rearrangement joins TRBV6-5 to TRBJ2-7; a weak D match, TRBD1 (5 bases). Trimming left V 2 bases short and J 1 base short, with 12 bases between. CDR3 length: 15 residues. From germline, CDR1 is MNHEY and CDR2 SVGAGI. The CDR3 DNA reads as TGTGCCAGCAGTTACGGGGCTAGTAAGTCCTACGAGCAGTACGTC. Its protein is CASSYGASKSYEQYV.

The rearrangement links TRBV4-1 to TRBJ2-7; TRBD1 agrees at 8 bases. The CDR3 runs 15 residues. V lost 1 base to trimming and J lost 2 bases; unmatched junction nucleotides: 4. The germline CDR1 and CDR2 sequences are MGHRA and YSYEKL. The CDR3 loop is CASSQGQGNPYEQYF. The CDR3 DNA reads as TGCGCCAGCAGCCAAGGACAGGGGAACCCCTACGAGCAGTACTTC.

The rearrangement links TRBV11-2 to TRBJ2-7, with 7 nucleotides matching TRBD1. With V trimmed by 1 base and J by 3 bases, 12 bases remained unmatched. The CDR3 covers 17 residues. The germline V gene encodes CDR1 SGHAT and CDR2 FQNNGV. CDR3 region: CASSLGRVQDRSYEQYV. Written as DNA, the CDR3 is TGTGCCAGCAGCTTAGGTAGGGTTCAGGACAGGAGCTACGAGCAGTACGTC.